These T cell receptor beta chains were read from a single sample in a study of regulatory T cells in long-lasting Graves disease. In TCRdb, the multiplex PCR reads were re-called with MiXCR into one record per CDR3 protein. This table holds about 470,000 distinct CDR3 sequences, under 15% found once. This sample was also put to use in a study of T cells in Graves' hyperthyroidism and ophthalmopathy.

The specimen was peripheral blood mononuclear cells (PBMCs), collected at new diagnosis, from a patient treated with antithyroid drugs. The receptors here all came from a woman under 40 with Graves disease. Each CDR3 is given without its conserved first and last residue.

V gene,J gene,CDR3 protein
TRBV20-1,TRBJ2-3,SGLARRADTQY
TRBV3-1,TRBJ2-5,ASSQAGRGETQY
TRBV10-3,TRBJ2-1,AISESGSSYNEQF
TRBV20-1,TRBJ2-2,SARDEIAGATGELF
TRBV19,TRBJ2-7,ASSSIWACEQY
TRBV6-5,TRBJ2-1,ASSYSADTSEQF
TRBV28,TRBJ2-5,ASSSMGLAGLETQY
TRBV11-2,TRBJ1-3,ASSLSSPGNTIY
TRBV5-1,TRBJ2-4,ASSLPSTGAAKNIQY
TRBV12-3/TRBV12-4,TRBJ1-2,ASNRDRANYGYT
TRBV30,TRBJ2-2,AGRGQGNTGELF
TRBV20-1,TRBJ2-3,SVGVGQSTDTQY
TRBV6-1,TRBJ1-2,ASSEYGNYGYT
TRBV15,TRBJ2-4,ATSRRADRGGENIQY
TRBV12-3/TRBV12-4,TRBJ2-2,ASSPQGVGTGELF
TRBV24-1,TRBJ2-3,ATSDRTGTITDTQY
TRBV6-9,TRBJ2-2,ASSSVGQLNTGELF
TRBV4-1,TRBJ2-3,ASSRRLAPSTDTQY
TRBV4-1,TRBJ2-3,ASSQVGLAVADTQY
TRBV28,TRBJ2-7,ASRKGFLVYEQY
TRBV5-4,TRBJ2-3,ASSSSGSSTDTQY
TRBV4-1,TRBJ2-1,ASSQGGGRSSYNEQF
TRBV19,TRBJ2-3,ASSIAGHTDTQY
TRBV28,TRBJ1-1,ASILGVRMNTEAF
TRBV27,TRBJ1-1,ASSTTGGTEAF
TRBV6-2/TRBV6-3,TRBJ1-1,ASSYPEGAGMNTEAF
TRBV7-2,TRBJ1-2,ASSLAGGPGGYT
TRBV7-8,TRBJ2-5,ASSVWRGGLAQETQY
TRBV3-1,TRBJ2-4,ASNLQTIAKNIQY
TRBV20-1,TRBJ2-3,SARDVDPRLAGDTDTQY